The 11 T cell receptor beta chains in this list originate from one sample, sequenced in a study of Graves' ophthalmopathy and Graves' hyperthyroidism. The authors amplified TCR beta CDR3 regions, and they did so from RNA transcripts for repertoire sequencing. HTBI primers served in a first-round RT-PCR, which a second-round multiplex PCR followed. MiXCR, run by TCRdb on the multiplex PCR reads, gives a single entry per CDR3 protein. The table lists roughly 420,000 distinct CDR3 sequences, around 20% of them singletons. The sequencing input was peripheral blood. The receptor set was obtained from a woman in her late teens or twenties with stable Graves' hyperthyroidism.

This clonotype was observed at least ten times. J is TRBJ2-7 and V is TRBV7-2; 7 positions agree with TRBD1. Trimming at V came to 4 bases and at J to 3 bases, leaving 9 bases not matched to a gene. Per germline, CDR1 SGHTA and CDR2 FQGNSA. The CDR3 consists of 15 residues. The CDR3 nucleotides read TGTGCCAGCAGCTCATCCCCGGGACAGTTCTACGAGCAGTACTTC. Amino acid sequence: CASSSSPGQFYEQYF.

This clonotype was seen many times. The CDR3 protein is CASSEREDPFYEQYF. DNA for the CDR3: TGCGCCAGCAGCGAGCGGGAGGACCCATTCTACGAGCAGTACTTC. The genes are TRBV5-1 and TRBJ2-7; TRBD2 aligns across 9 bases. Looked up from germline, CDR1 is SGHRS and CDR2 is YFSETQ. The CDR3 consists of 15 residues. Trimming took 4 bases from V and 3 from J; bases not matched to a gene: 8.

The chain employs TRBV11-3 and TRBJ1-1; D uncertain. Trimming shortened V by 2 bases and J by 3 bases, and 7 bases separated the two germline ends. CDR3 length: 13 amino acids. Germline V gene data show CDR1 as SGHNT and CDR2 as YENEEA. In DNA form, the CDR3 reads TGTGCCAGCAGCTTAATCCCTTACACTGAAGCTTTCTTT. It is translated as CASSLIPYTEAFF.

In its sample, this clonotype was seen many times. The chain employs TRBV7-3 and TRBJ1-1; the match to TRBD1 covers 8 bases. Trimming at V came to 3 bases and at J to 3 bases, leaving 3 bases not matched to a gene. In germline, CDR1 is SGHTA, CDR2 FQGTGA. The CDR3 has 14 residues. CDR3 sequence reads: CASSLGTGHTEAFF. The CDR3, as DNA: TGTGCCAGCAGCTTGGGGACAGGCCACACTGAAGCTTTCTTT. Full variable domain (missing parts from reference TRBV7-3 and TRBJ1-1): GAGVSQTPSNKVTEKGKYVELRCDPISGHTALYWYRQSLGQGPEFLIYFQGTGAADDSGLPNDRFFAVRPEGSVSTLKIQRTERGDSAVYLCASSLGTGHTEAFFGQGTRLTVV.

The chain carries TRBV12-3 or TRBV12-4 and TRBJ1-2, with D maybe TRBD1 (5 bases). This CDR3 has 17 amino acids. Trimming cost V 6 bases and J 5 bases, with 25 bases left between them. CDR3 bases: TGTGCCAGCAGCCTAAACCTCGGGACGGCGGAGATATATGGCTACACCTTC. Protein sequence: CASSLNLGTAEIYGYTF.

This clonotype came up many times. The chain is built from TRBV6-2 or TRBV6-3 and TRBJ2-3; the D call may be TRBD1 or TRBD2 (6 bases each). The CDR3 covers 16 residues. Germline V lookup: CDR1 MNHEY, CDR2 SVGEGT. V dropped 6 bases and J dropped 5 bases, with 21 bases sitting between them. The CDR3 DNA reads as TGTGCCAGCAGCTCACTAGTGGGGGGCTGGAGAGATACGCAGTATTTT. Its translation: CASSSLVGGWRDTQYF.

This clonotype was counted many times. The chain uses TRBV11-2 and TRBJ2-5; 10 nucleotides agree with TRBD2. Germline V gene data show CDR1 as SGHAT and CDR2 as FQNNGV. CDR3 size: 16 residues. The V gene end was trimmed by 4 bases and the J gene end by 5 bases; junction bases not matched to a gene: 10. The CDR3 is CASSWERLAGEETQYF. For the CDR3, the DNA is TGTGCCAGCAGCTGGGAGAGGCTAGCGGGAGAGGAGACCCAGTACTTC.

This clonotype was observed at least ten times. The chain couples TRBV14 to TRBJ2-7, with D maybe TRBD1 (5 bases). CDR3 length: 16 amino acids. Germline V gene lookup returns CDR1 SGHDN and CDR2 FVKESK. With 1 base removed from V and 3 bases from J, the gap between germline ends came to 16 bases. The CDR3 is CASSQAIRQGHYEQYF. In DNA form, the CDR3 reads TGTGCCAGCAGCCAAGCCATTAGGCAGGGCCACTACGAGCAGTACTTC. Full variable domain (remainder filled in from reference TRBV14 and TRBJ2-7): EAGVTQFPSHSVIEKGQTVTLRCDPISGHDNLYWYRRVMGKEIKFLLHFVKESKQDESGMPNNRFLAERTGGTYSTLKVQPAELEDSGVYFCASSQAIRQGHYEQYFGPGTRLTVT.

This clonotype has a count of ten or more. The chain links TRBV30 to TRBJ1-5, with a tentative D call TRBD1 (6 bases). This CDR3 spans 15 amino acids. The V and J ends lost 7 bases and 1 base respectively, with 17 bases between them. From germline, CDR1 is GTSNPN and CDR2 SVGIG (reference sequence). CDR3 DNA sequence: TGTGCCTTTCAGACAGGCCGGGGAAGCAATCAGCCCCAGCATTTT. The encoded protein is CAFQTGRGSNQPQHF. The variable domain in full, with the rest retrieved from reference TRBV30 and TRBJ1-5, is SQTIHQWPATLVQPVGSPLSLECTVEGTSNPNLYWYRQAAGRGLQLLFYSVGIGQISSEVPQNLSASRPQDRQFILSSKKLLLSDSGFYLCAFQTGRGSNQPQHFGDGTRLSIL.

CDR3 sequence: CASSHRETQYF. The CDR3 DNA reads as TGCGCCAGCAGTCACAGGGAAACGCAGTATTTT. The chain combines TRBV5-1 with TRBJ2-3; D may be TRBD1 (6 bases). The CDR3 spans 11 residues. Trimming removed 5 bases from V and 9 bases from J, with 10 bases in between. Germline CDR1 reads SGHRS; CDR2 reads YFSETQ.

The table lists this clonotype with many counts. The chain recombines TRBV28 with TRBJ1-3; TRBD1 agrees at 7 bases. The length of the CDR3 is 16 residues. Germline loops: CDR1 MDHEN, CDR2 SYDVKM. J was trimmed by 4 bases and V by 5 bases; bases with no gene match: 11. CDR3 region: CASSPIDRANGNTIYF. The CDR3 DNA sequence: TGTGCCAGCAGTCCGATTGACAGGGCCAACGGAAACACCATATATTTT.